Each of the 4 T cell receptor beta chains below was sequenced from the same sample in a study of shared clonotypes between healthy human individuals. TCRdb keeps only in-frame clones here, not all; method: immunoSEQ multiplex PCR. The sample has approximately 530,000 clones; about 96% are singletons. The sequencing sample was made of naive CD4+ T cells sorted from blood. Subset given: CD45RA+ positively selected. These receptors originate from a woman aged 25 to 39 in good health.

The rearrangement uses TRBV7-9 and TRBJ2-7; 10 bases fit TRBD2. The CDR3 has 17 amino acids. Unmatched junction bases numbered 13, after V lost 2 bases and J lost 6 bases. Germline values: CDR1 SEHNR, CDR2 FQNEAQ (reference sequence). CDR3 nucleotides: TGTGCCAGCAGCTTAAGTTCGCGTAGCGGGAGGCGGGTCGAGCAGTACTTC. This gives the protein CASSLSSRSGRRVEQYF.

The chain recombines TRBV6-6 with TRBJ2-2, with TRBD2 matching 11 bases. From germline, CDR1 is MNHNY and CDR2 SVGAGI (reference sequence). V dropped 6 bases and J dropped 5; count of bases not matched to a gene: 5. This CDR3 has 15 residues. The CDR3 loop reads CASSATSGITGELFF. The CDR3 nucleotides are TGTGCCAGCAGCGCGACTAGCGGGATTACCGGGGAGCTGTTTTTT.

The V call is TRBV10-3, the J call TRBJ2-5; TRBD1 aligns across 10 bases. The CDR3 loop spans 14 amino acids. The V gene's germline CDR1 is ENHRY and CDR2 SYGVKD. V shed 4 bases and J 5 bases; nucleotides not matched to a gene: 4. The CDR3 here is CAISAGTGDETQYF. The CDR3 nucleotides read TGTGCCATCAGTGCCGGGACAGGGGACGAGACCCAGTACTTC.

The chain combines TRBV27 with TRBJ1-4; a possible D gene is TRBD1 (5 bases). Trimming pared 2 bases from V and 6 bases from J, leaving 13 bases between. Germline assignment: CDR1 MNHEY and CDR2 SMNVEV (reference sequence). The CDR3 spans 15 residues. CDR3: CASSLAAGNDEKLFF. The CDR3 DNA reads TGTGCCAGCAGTTTAGCGGCAGGGAATGATGAAAAACTGTTTTTT. Looking up the rest from reference TRBV27 and TRBJ1-4 gives the full variable domain: EAQVTQNPRYLITVTGKKLTVTCSQNMNHEYMSWYRQDPGLGLRQIYYSMNVEVTDKGDVPEGYKVSRKEKRNFPLILESPSPNQTSLYFCASSLAAGNDEKLFFGSGTQLSVL.